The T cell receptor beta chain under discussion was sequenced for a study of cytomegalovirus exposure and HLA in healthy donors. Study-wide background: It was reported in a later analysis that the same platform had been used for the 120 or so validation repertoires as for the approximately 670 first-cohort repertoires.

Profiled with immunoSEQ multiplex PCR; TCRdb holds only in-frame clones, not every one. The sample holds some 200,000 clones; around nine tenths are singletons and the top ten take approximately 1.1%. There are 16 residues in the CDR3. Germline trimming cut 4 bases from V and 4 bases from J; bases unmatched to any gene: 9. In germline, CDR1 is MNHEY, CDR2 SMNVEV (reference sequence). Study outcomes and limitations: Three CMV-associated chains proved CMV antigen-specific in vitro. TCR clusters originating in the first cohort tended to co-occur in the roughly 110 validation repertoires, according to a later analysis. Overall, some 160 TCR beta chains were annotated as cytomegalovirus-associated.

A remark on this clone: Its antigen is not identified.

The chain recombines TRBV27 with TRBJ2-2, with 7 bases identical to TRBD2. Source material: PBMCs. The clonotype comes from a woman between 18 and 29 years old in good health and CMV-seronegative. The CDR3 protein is CASSSPGGSGTGELFF. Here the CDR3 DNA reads TGTGCCAGCAGTTCTCCCGGGGGGTCAGGCACCGGGGAGCTGTTTTTT.